One and the same sample provided the 8 T cell receptor beta chains below, sequenced in a study of shared clonotypes between healthy human individuals. The naive CD8 subset, CD45RO-negative cells positively selected for CCR7, excluded terminally differentiated effector memory CD45RA+ cells. The assay was immunoSEQ multiplex PCR, and TCRdb's table has in-frame clones only and misses some. The sample carries some 2.1 million clones, approximately 94% recorded once. The specimen was naive CD8+ T cells sorted from blood. The receptors were gathered from a man younger than 35 in good health.

The chain uses TRBV6-5 and TRBJ1-1, with 7 bases identical to TRBD1. The CDR3 totals 14 residues. J lost 1 base, V lost 8 bases, and 7 bases had no gene match. Germline lookup yields CDR1 MNHEY and CDR2 SVGAGI. CDR3 sequence reads: CASGDRDSNTEAFF. The CDR3 DNA reads as TGTGCCAGCGGGGACAGAGACTCGAACACTGAAGCTTTCTTT.

The chain recombines TRBV7-9 with TRBJ2-5, with D possibly TRBD1 on 5 matching bases. V was pared by 5 bases and J by 5 bases, with 15 bases between. From germline, CDR1 is SEHNR and CDR2 FQNEAQ (reference sequence). The CDR3 is made up of 14 amino acids. CDR3 amino acids: CASSPHRGGETQYF. DNA for the CDR3: TGTGCCAGCAGCCCACATAGGGGTGGCGAGACCCAGTACTTC.

The chain recombines TRBV7-9 with TRBJ1-1; D unresolved. Germline V lookup: CDR1 SEHNR, CDR2 FQNEAQ (reference sequence). V was pared by 5 bases and J by 5 bases, with 18 bases between. CDR3 length equals 15 residues. As DNA, the CDR3 is TGTGCCAGCAGCCCCAAAGAATTGGGGTGGACTGAAGCTTTCTTT. It yields the protein CASSPKELGWTEAFF.

The chain combines TRBV10-2 with TRBJ1-4; D possibly corresponds to TRBD1 (6 bases). V lost 2 bases and J 4 bases, leaving 11 bases between the germline ends. The germline gives CDR1 WSHSY, CDR2 SAAADI. The CDR3 sequence is 15 residues long. The CDR3 sequence: CASSEVPDSNEKLFF. CDR3 DNA sequence: TGCGCCAGCAGTGAGGTACCGGACAGTAATGAAAAACTGTTTTTT.

This chain uses TRBV6-5 with TRBJ1-2, with TRBD1 as a possible D gene (6 bases). Trimming took 6 bases from V and 8 from J, leaving 10 bases between them. The CDR3 covers 11 residues. CDR1 MNHEY and CDR2 SVGAGI come from the germline V gene. Here the CDR3 reads CASRGGFGYTF. CDR3 in DNA: TGTGCCAGCAGAGGGGGGTTCGGCTACACCTTC.

The chain couples TRBV28 to TRBJ2-7; D gene uncertain. Germline V CDR1 and CDR2: MDHEN, SYDVKM. This CDR3 contains 14 residues. The V end lost 3 bases, the J end lost 0 bases, and 9 bases lay between the germline ends. DNA for the CDR3: TGTGCCAGCAGTTTTGGGGTTCTCTCCTACGAGCAGTACTTC. This sequence encodes CASSFGVLSYEQYF. Full variable domain (remainder filled in from reference TRBV28 and TRBJ2-7): DVKVTQSSRYLVKRTGEKVFLECVQDMDHENMFWYRQDPGLGLRLIYFSYDVKMKEKGDIPEGYSVSREKKERFSLILESASTNQTSMYLCASSFGVLSYEQYFGPGTRLTVT.

The chain uses TRBV12-1 and TRBJ2-1; TRBD2 is the table's D call, not checked against the DNA. TRBV12-1 has pseudogene status. CDR3 length: 15 residues. The DNA for the CDR3 is TGTGCCAGCAGCTTTGTGCGGGAGTGGGAGAATGAGCAGTTCTTC. It encodes CASSFVREWENEQFF.

This chain links TRBV4-1 with TRBJ2-2, with unresolved D. Trimming took off 0 bases at V and 1 base at J, with 12 bases between the two ends. The CDR3 extends over 17 amino acids. Germline V gives CDR1 MGHRA, CDR2 YSYEKL. The CDR3: CASSQDLAAMNTGELFF. In DNA, the CDR3 is TGCGCCAGCAGCCAAGATCTTGCGGCTATGAACACCGGGGAGCTGTTTTTT.